Shown below are 2 T cell receptor beta chains from a single sample sequenced in a study of Graves' ophthalmopathy and Graves' hyperthyroidism. From RNA, the CDR3 regions of TCR beta chains were amplified and sequenced. The first-round RT-PCR employed HTBI primers together with the Qiagen OneStep RT-PCR kit. A multiplex PCR was then performed as the second round. One entry per CDR3 protein, called by TCRdb with MiXCR from the multiplex PCR reads. The sample has around 1.1 million distinct CDR3 sequences; 35% to 40% are singletons. The material sequenced was peripheral blood or thyroid tissue (not recorded which). Receptors were obtained from an adult man with Graves' hyperthyroidism.

The chain has TRBV28 and TRBJ1-5; 9 bases are shared with TRBD1. This CDR3 comprises 15 residues. Trimming at V came to 5 bases and at J to 5 bases, leaving 7 bases not matched to a gene. Germline CDR1 and CDR2: MDHEN and SYDVKM. As DNA, the CDR3 is TGTGCCAGCAGTAGACAAACAGGGGGCCATCAGCCCCAGCATTTT. This codes for CASSRQTGGHQPQHF.

This sequence joins TRBV19 and TRBJ1-1; D gene uncertain. This CDR3 region has 15 residues. Germline loops: CDR1 LNHDA, CDR2 SQIVND (reference sequence). Trimming took off 0 bases at V and 4 bases at J, with 12 bases between the two ends. The CDR3 is CASSIDPMVSTEAFF. The CDR3 nucleotides read TGTGCCAGTAGTATAGATCCTATGGTTTCCACTGAAGCTTTCTTT.